This T cell receptor beta chain was documented in a study of blood T cell repertoires in COVID-19. Study summary: Collection of acute and convalescent COVID-19 samples took place in the United States, Italy and Spain. Sample material is recorded as cDNA or gDNA derived from T cells, B-cell-depleted T cells, or PBMCs.

Per the germline V gene, CDR1 is SGHRS and CDR2 is YFSETQ. The CDR3 extends over 15 amino acids. Trimming removed 4 bases from V and 1 base from J, with 12 bases in between. Methods used by the authors: Quantification of nucleated cells was approximated via reference gene primer amplification. The data were produced by immunoSEQ multiplex PCR, yet TCRdb's version contains in-frame clones alone and is incomplete. The V and J calls and clone size were taken over from that table, and D and trimming were inferred from the DNA. The sample consists of around 120,000 clones, about 88% of them appearing once. This clone occurred a few times.

V gene TRBV5-1 combines with J gene TRBJ1-3, with D possibly TRBD1 on 6 matching bases. This TCR was sampled from a human donor in a cohort sampled during active COVID-19. The specimen sequenced was peripheral blood. In DNA form, the CDR3 reads TGCGCCAGCAGCCTCACAGGGAAATCTGGAAACACCATATATTTT. It yields the protein CASSLTGKSGNTIYF.